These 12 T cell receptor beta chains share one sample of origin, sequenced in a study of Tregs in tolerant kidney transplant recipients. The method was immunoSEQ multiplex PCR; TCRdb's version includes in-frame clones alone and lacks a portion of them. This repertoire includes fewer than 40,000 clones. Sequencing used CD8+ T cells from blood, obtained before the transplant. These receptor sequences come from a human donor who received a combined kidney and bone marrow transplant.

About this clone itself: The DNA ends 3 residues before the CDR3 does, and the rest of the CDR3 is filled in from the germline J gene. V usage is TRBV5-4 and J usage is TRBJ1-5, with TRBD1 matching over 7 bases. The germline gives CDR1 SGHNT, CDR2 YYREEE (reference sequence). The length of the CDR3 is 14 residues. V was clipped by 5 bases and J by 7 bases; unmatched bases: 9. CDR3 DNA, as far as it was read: TGTGCCAGCAGTCCAGATAAGGGGGCCCAGCCC. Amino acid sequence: CASSPDKGAQP. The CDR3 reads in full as CASSPDKGAQPQHF.

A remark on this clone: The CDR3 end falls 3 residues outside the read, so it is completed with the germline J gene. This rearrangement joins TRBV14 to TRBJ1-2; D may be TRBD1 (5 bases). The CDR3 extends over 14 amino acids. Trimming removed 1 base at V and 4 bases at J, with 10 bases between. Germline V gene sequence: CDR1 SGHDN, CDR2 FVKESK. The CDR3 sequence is CASSQAGWGYGYTF. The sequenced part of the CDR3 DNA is TGTGCCAGCAGCCAAGCAGGGTGGGGCTATGGC. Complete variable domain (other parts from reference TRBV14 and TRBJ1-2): EAGVTQFPSHSVIEKGQTVTLRCDPISGHDNLYWYRRVMGKEIKFLLHFVKESKQDESGMPNNRFLAERTGGTYSTLKVQPAELEDSGVYFCASSQAGWGYGYTFGSGTRLTVV.

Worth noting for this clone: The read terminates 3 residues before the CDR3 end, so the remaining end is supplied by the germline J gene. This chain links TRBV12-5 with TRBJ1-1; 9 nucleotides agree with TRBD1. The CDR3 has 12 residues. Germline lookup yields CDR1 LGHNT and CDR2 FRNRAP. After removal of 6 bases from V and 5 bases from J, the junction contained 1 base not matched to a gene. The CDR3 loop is CASGTGGTEAFF. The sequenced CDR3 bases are TGTGCTAGTGGGACAGGGGGAACTGAA.

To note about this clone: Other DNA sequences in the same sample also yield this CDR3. The CDR3 here is CASSLTSGYYEQYF. The CDR3 DNA, read in part, is TGTGCCAGCAGCTTGACTAGCGGTTACTACGAG. This sequence joins TRBV5-6 and TRBJ2-7; TRBD2 aligns across 8 bases. The read gets to within 3 residues of the CDR3 end, and the germline J gene fills in the rest. Germline V CDR1 and CDR2: SGHDT, YYEEEE. J gave up 3 bases and V 1 base, and 3 bases lay outside the gene matches. This CDR3 contains 14 residues.

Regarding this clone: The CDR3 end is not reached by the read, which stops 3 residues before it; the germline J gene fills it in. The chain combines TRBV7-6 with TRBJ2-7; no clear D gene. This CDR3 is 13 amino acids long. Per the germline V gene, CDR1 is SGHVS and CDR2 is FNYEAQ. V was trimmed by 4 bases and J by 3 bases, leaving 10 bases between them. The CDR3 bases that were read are TGTGCCAGCAGCTCTGGGCCTAACTACGAG. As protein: CASSSGPNYE. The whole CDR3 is CASSSGPNYEQYF.

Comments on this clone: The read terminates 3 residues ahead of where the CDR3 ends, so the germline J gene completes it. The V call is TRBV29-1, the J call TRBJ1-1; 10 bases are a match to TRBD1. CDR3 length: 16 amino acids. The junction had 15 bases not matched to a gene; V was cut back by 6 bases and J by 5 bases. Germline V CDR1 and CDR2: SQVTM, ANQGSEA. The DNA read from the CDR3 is TGCAGCGTGCTTGGGGGGACAGGGGTGTTTCGGACTGAA. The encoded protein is CSVLGGTGVFRTE. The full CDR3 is CSVLGGTGVFRTEAFF.

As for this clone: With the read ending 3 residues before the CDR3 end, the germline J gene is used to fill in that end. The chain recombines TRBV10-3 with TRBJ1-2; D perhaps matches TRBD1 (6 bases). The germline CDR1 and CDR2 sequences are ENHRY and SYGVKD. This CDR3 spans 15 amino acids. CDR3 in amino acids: CAIFGQRDIDYGYTF. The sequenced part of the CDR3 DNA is TGTGCTATCTTCGGACAGCGCGATATTGACTATGGC.

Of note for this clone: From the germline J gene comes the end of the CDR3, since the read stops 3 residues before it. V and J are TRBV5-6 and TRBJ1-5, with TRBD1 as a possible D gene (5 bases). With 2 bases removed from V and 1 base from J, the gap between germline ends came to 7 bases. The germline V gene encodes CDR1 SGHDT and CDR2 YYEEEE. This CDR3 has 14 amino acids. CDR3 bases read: TGTGCCAGCAGCTTAAGGACAAGCAATCAGCCC. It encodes CASSLRTSNQP. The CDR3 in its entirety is CASSLRTSNQPQHF.

The DNA read from the CDR3 is TGTGCCAGCAGCTTTTTGGACTTTCAAGAGACC. It yields the protein CASSFLDFQET. The complete CDR3 reads CASSFLDFQETQYF. V and J are TRBV7-9 and TRBJ2-5; D is perhaps TRBD2 (5 bases). The read ends 3 residues before the CDR3 terminus; that terminus is restored from the germline J gene. Per germline, CDR1 SEHNR and CDR2 FQNEAQ (reference sequence). The length of the CDR3 is 14 residues. The germline V and J ends were trimmed by 3 bases and 2 bases, with 10 bases remaining between them. The variable domain in full, completed from reference TRBV7-9 and TRBJ2-5, reads DTGVSQNPRHKITKRGQNVTFRCDPISEHNRLYWYRQTLGQGPEFLTYFQNEAQLEKSRLLSDRFSAERPKGSFSTLEIQRTEQGDSAMYLCASSFLDFQETQYFGPGTRLLVL.

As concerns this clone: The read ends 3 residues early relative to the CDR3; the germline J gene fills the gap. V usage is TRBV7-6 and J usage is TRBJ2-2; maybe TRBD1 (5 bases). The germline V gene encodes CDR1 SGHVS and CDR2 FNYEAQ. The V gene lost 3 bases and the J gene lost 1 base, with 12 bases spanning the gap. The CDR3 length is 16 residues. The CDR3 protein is CASSFPSGMNTGELFF. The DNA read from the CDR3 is TGTGCCAGCAGCTTTCCTTCAGGGATGAACACCGGGGAG.

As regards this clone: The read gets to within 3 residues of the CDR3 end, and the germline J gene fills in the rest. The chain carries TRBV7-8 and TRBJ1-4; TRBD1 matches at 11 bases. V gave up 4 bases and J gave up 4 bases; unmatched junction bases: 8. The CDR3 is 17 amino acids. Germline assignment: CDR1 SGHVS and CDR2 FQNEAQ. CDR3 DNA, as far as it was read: TGTGCCAGCAGCTACCGTGGACAGGGGGCTGGTAATGAAAAA. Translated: CASSYRGQGAGNEK. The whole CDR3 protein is CASSYRGQGAGNEKLFF.

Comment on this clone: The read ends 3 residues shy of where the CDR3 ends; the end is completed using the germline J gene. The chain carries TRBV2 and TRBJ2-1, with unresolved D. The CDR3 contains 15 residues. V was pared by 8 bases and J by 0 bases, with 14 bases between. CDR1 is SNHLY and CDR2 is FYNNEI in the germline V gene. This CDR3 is CASSRHPRSYNEQFF. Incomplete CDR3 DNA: TGTGCCAGCTCCCGACATCCGCGCTCCTACAATGAG.